Presented here are 26 T cell receptor beta chains from one specimen sequenced in a study of blood T cell repertoires in COVID-19. The method was immunoSEQ multiplex PCR; TCRdb's version includes in-frame clones alone and lacks a portion of them. The data show about 140,000 clones, nearly 90% seen once. Sequencing used peripheral blood. These receptors came from an older man with acute or convalescent COVID-19.

The rearrangement joins TRBV11-2 to TRBJ1-6; D is unresolved. There are 12 residues in the CDR3. With 3 bases removed from V and 5 bases from J, the gap between germline ends came to 2 bases. The germline CDR1 and CDR2 sequences are SGHAT and FQNNGV. The CDR3 DNA reads TGTGCCAGCAGCTTTAATAATTCACCCCTCCACTTT. This sequence encodes CASSFNNSPLHF.

The V and J genes are TRBV7-2 and TRBJ1-5, with a tentative D call TRBD1 (6 bases). This CDR3 is built from 15 residues. CDR1 is SGHTA and CDR2 is FQGNSA in the germline V gene. V was clipped by 6 bases and J by 2 bases, with 14 bases between them. For the CDR3, the DNA is TGTGCCAGCAGAGCGGCCAGGGGAGGCAATCAGCCCCAGCATTTT. Protein: CASRAARGGNQPQHF.

The chain links TRBV5-4 to TRBJ2-5; the D gene is possibly TRBD2 (6 bases). V was trimmed by 4 bases and J by 5 bases, leaving 15 bases between them. CDR3 length: 14 residues. CDR1 is SGHNT and CDR2 is YYREEE in the germline V gene (reference sequence). In DNA form, the CDR3 reads TGTGCCAGCAGCGCTGGGACGGCGGGGGAGACCCAGTACTTC. Translated, it gives CASSAGTAGETQYF.

The chain couples TRBV6-5 to TRBJ1-2, with D unclear. Trimming cost V 4 bases and J 6 bases, with 9 bases left between them. Germline CDR1 is MNHEY and CDR2 is SVGAGI. The CDR3 contains 12 residues. The CDR3 DNA is TGTGCCAGCAGTTTCGGGTCCAATGGCTACACCTTC. It translates to CASSFGSNGYTF.

This clone has just a few counts. V and J are TRBV3-1 (or the pseudogene TRBV3-2) and TRBJ1-2, with 8 bases fitting TRBD1. The germline gives CDR1 LGHDT, CDR2 YNNKEL (reference sequence). This CDR3 contains 14 residues. J was trimmed by 8 bases and V by 2 bases; bases with no gene match: 7. The DNA of the CDR3 is TGTGCCAGCAGCCAATCAGGGGGCGCGGGAGGCTACACCTTC. Residues: CASSQSGGAGGYTF.

The V call is TRBV5-6, the J call TRBJ2-7; D is perhaps TRBD1 (6 bases). Germline CDR1 and CDR2: SGHDT and YYEEEE. The CDR3 length is 16 residues. The V gene lost 5 bases and the J gene lost 5 bases, with 23 bases spanning the gap. The CDR3 sequence: CASRWGHQGSRNEQYF. CDR3 sequence (DNA): TGTGCCAGCAGATGGGGCCATCAGGGGTCCCGGAACGAGCAGTACTTC.

The gene calls are TRBV7-2 and TRBJ1-5; TRBD1 aligns across 8 bases. The CDR3 contains 14 residues. Germline V lookup: CDR1 SGHTA, CDR2 FQGNSA. After removal of 6 bases from V and 4 bases from J, the junction contained 5 bases not matched to a gene. The CDR3 reads CASSHGQGNQPQHF. CDR3 coding DNA: TGTGCCAGCAGTCACGGACAGGGTAATCAGCCCCAGCATTTT.

The chain combines TRBV27 with TRBJ2-7; TRBD1 matches at 7 bases. The CDR3 is 16 amino acids. The V gene's germline CDR1 is MNHEY and CDR2 SMNVEV (reference sequence). Trimming cost V 4 bases and J 3 bases; bases outside gene matches: 12. CDR3: CASSSPPTGVIYEQYF. Written as DNA, the CDR3 is TGTGCCAGCAGTTCCCCCCCCACAGGGGTGATCTACGAGCAGTACTTC.

The genes are TRBV7-8 and TRBJ1-2; D remains unclear. Trimming shortened V by 5 bases and J by 7 bases, and 23 bases separated the two germline ends. Germline CDR1 and CDR2: SGHVS and FQNEAQ. This CDR3 region has 16 residues. As DNA, the CDR3 is TGTGCCAGCAGCCCCCGGGGAGTGGACGCCAAGAGTGGCTACACCTTC. Amino acid sequence: CASSPRGVDAKSGYTF.

This clone was observed once. V usage is TRBV6-5 and J usage is TRBJ1-5; D call uncertain. Trimming shortened V by 2 bases and J by 4 bases, and 9 bases separated the two germline ends. Germline assignment: CDR1 MNHEY and CDR2 SVGAGI. This CDR3 spans 14 amino acids. The CDR3 DNA is TGTGCCAGCAGTTACCGCGACGGGAATCAGCCCCAGCATTTT. Its translation: CASSYRDGNQPQHF.

J is TRBJ2-4 and V is TRBV7-9; 8 bases map to TRBD1. Germline V lookup: CDR1 SEHNR, CDR2 FQNEAQ (reference sequence). The CDR3 extends over 15 amino acids. V dropped 1 base and J dropped 7; count of bases not matched to a gene: 6. The CDR3 spells CASSLVVTGGNIQYF. CDR3 in DNA: TGTGCCAGCAGCTTAGTCGTTACAGGGGGGAACATTCAGTACTTC. Combining the CDR3 with reference TRBV7-9 and TRBJ2-4 gives the whole variable domain DTGVSQNPRHKITKRGQNVTFRCDPISEHNRLYWYRQTLGQGPEFLTYFQNEAQLEKSRLLSDRFSAERPKGSFSTLEIQRTEQGDSAMYLCASSLVVTGGNIQYFGAGTRLSVL.

The chain joins TRBV11-2 to TRBJ1-6; D possibly corresponds to TRBD1 (6 bases). The ends were cut back, 3 bases at V and 8 bases at J, with 8 bases in the middle. The CDR3 is 13 residues long. Germline loops: CDR1 SGHAT, CDR2 FQNNGV. In nucleotides, the CDR3 is TGTGCCAGCAGCTTTAACAGGGATTCACCCCTCCACTTT. The encoded protein is CASSFNRDSPLHF.

The chain combines TRBV29-1 with TRBJ2-7; 8 nucleotides line up with TRBD1. Germline V gene lookup returns CDR1 SQVTM and CDR2 ANQGSEA. After removal of 6 bases from V and 7 bases from J, the junction contained 11 bases not matched to a gene. The CDR3 runs to 13 residues. The DNA of the CDR3 is TGCAGCGTGCCGGGACAGGACTTTAGAGAGCAGTACTTC. The encoded protein is CSVPGQDFREQYF.

The chain recombines TRBV6-5 with TRBJ2-1; 7 nucleotides align to TRBD1. Germline values: CDR1 MNHEY, CDR2 SVGAGI. V lost 0 bases and J lost 6; bases outside the gene matches: 5. The CDR3 extends over 15 amino acids. CDR3 residues: CASSYSSGTVNEQFF. CDR3 coding DNA: TGTGCCAGCAGTTACTCATCAGGGACAGTCAATGAGCAGTTCTTC.

The chain carries TRBV30 and TRBJ1-3; D is ambiguous. Germline V gives CDR1 GTSNPN, CDR2 SVGIG (reference sequence). The length of the CDR3 is 13 residues. Trimming shortened V by 4 bases and J by 1 base, and 8 bases separated the two germline ends. The CDR3 region is CAWKSLSGNTIYF. The CDR3 DNA reads as TGTGCCTGGAAGAGCCTTTCTGGAAACACCATATATTTT.

The chain combines TRBV19 with TRBJ2-7; TRBD1 agrees at 9 bases. Trimming took 3 bases from V and 5 from J; bases not matched to a gene: 5. This CDR3 has 14 residues. Germline V lookup: CDR1 LNHDA, CDR2 SQIVND (reference sequence). CDR3 nucleotides: TGTGCCAGTAGTATCGGACAGGGGTGGCACGAGCAGTACTTC. Translating gives CASSIGQGWHEQYF.

The chain couples TRBV5-4 to TRBJ2-2; D not certain. The CDR3 totals 11 residues. V lost 4 bases and J 8 bases, leaving 6 bases between the germline ends. Germline assignment: CDR1 SGHNT and CDR2 YYREEE (reference sequence). As DNA, the CDR3 is TGTGCCAGCAGCGCAGGTGGGGAGCTGTTTTTT. Translating gives CASSAGGELFF.

The chain is built from TRBV27 and TRBJ2-1, with 8 bases matching TRBD2. In germline, CDR1 is MNHEY, CDR2 SMNVEV (reference sequence). The V gene end was trimmed by 4 bases and the J gene end by 2 bases; junction bases not matched to a gene: 13. CDR3 size: 18 residues. The CDR3 sequence: CASSWSRAGEPAYNEQFF. CDR3 bases: TGTGCCAGCAGTTGGTCCAGAGCGGGGGAACCTGCCTACAATGAGCAGTTCTTC.

This clone was observed a few times. This sample also contains other DNA sequences that code for the same CDR3. This chain connects TRBV20-1 to TRBJ1-1; D might be TRBD1 (6 bases). The length of the CDR3 is 12 residues. Trimming removed 3 bases from V and 4 bases from J, with 9 bases in between. Germline V CDR1 and CDR2: DFQATT, SNEGSKA (reference sequence). The CDR3 DNA reads as TGCAGTGCTAGTCTAGGGGGCACTGAAGCTTTCTTT. This codes for CSASLGGTEAFF.

CDR3 nucleotides: TGTGCCAGCAGCTGTAGGGACAATGGCGGATCCACCGAAAAACTGTTTTTT. This translates into CASSCRDNGGSTEKLFF. The genes are TRBV21-1 and TRBJ1-4; the table's D call TRBD1 went unverified against the DNA. TRBV21-1 is reported as a pseudogene. The CDR3 has 17 amino acids.

CDR3 loop: CASSLDGPHEQYF. CDR3 nucleotides: TGTGCCAGCAGCTTAGATGGGCCCCACGAGCAGTACTTC. The V gene is TRBV7-9, the J gene TRBJ2-7; D not resolved. Germline assignment: CDR1 SEHNR and CDR2 FQNEAQ (reference sequence). V lost 1 base, J lost 5 bases, and 9 bases lay in between. The CDR3 consists of 13 residues.

The chain is built from TRBV19 and TRBJ2-1, with D possibly matching TRBD1 (6 bases). This CDR3 has 13 amino acids. V gave up 6 bases and J gave up 10 bases, with 16 bases separating them. Germline values: CDR1 LNHDA, CDR2 SQIVND (reference sequence). CDR3 protein: CASRNVRGREQFF. The CDR3, as DNA: TGTGCCAGTAGGAACGTAAGGGGGAGAGAGCAGTTCTTC. Variable domain in full (rest from reference TRBV19 and TRBJ2-1): DGGITQSPKYLFRKEGQNVTLSCEQNLNHDAMYWYRQDPGQGLRLIYYSQIVNDFQKGDIAEGYSVSREKKESFPLTVTSAQKNPTAFYLCASRNVRGREQFFGPGTRLTVL.

This sequence joins TRBV28 and TRBJ1-5; D is unclear. Germline CDR1 reads MDHEN; CDR2 reads SYDVKM. The CDR3 has 15 residues. V was clipped by 1 base and J by 5 bases, with 12 bases between them. CDR3 nucleotide sequence: TGTGCCAGCAGTTTATATCGGGGTTCGGATCAGCCCCAGCATTTT. Translation gives CASSLYRGSDQPQHF.

In this sample, this clone turned up a few times. The V call is TRBV18, the J call TRBJ2-1, with 9 positions matching TRBD2. The CDR3 runs 15 residues. The V segment lost 5 bases and the J segment 7 bases; nucleotides outside the gene matches: 9. Germline loops: CDR1 KGHSH, CDR2 LQKENI. Here the CDR3 DNA reads TGTGCCAGCTCATCAAATAGCGGGAGTTCGAATGAGCAGTTCTTC. This sequence encodes CASSSNSGSSNEQFF.

The gene calls are TRBV4-2 and TRBJ1-4; a weak D match, TRBD1 (5 bases). This CDR3 has 14 amino acids. Trimming removed 4 bases from V and 5 bases from J, with 11 bases in between. In germline, CDR1 is LGHNA, CDR2 YNFKEQ. The CDR3 loop reads CASSPGGGNEKLFF. As DNA, the CDR3 is TGTGCCAGCAGCCCTGGGGGGGGGAATGAAAAACTGTTTTTT.

This chain joins TRBV4-1 and TRBJ1-5; the D is unclear. This CDR3 region has 15 residues. Germline CDR1 reads MGHRA; CDR2 reads YSYEKL. V shed 1 base and J shed 0 bases, with 7 bases lying between them. CDR3 residues: CASSQVAYSNQPQHF. The CDR3 DNA reads as TGCGCCAGCAGCCAAGTAGCATATAGCAATCAGCCCCAGCATTTT.